This TCR beta chain was identified in a study of T cell responses to AZD1222 COVID-19 vaccine. Points from the study as a whole: In the spike-specific TCR repertoire, nearly half reportedly target unmutated variant regions. Clonal diversity may have been underestimated, and the donors were mostly white British, with more females than males. A rise in Spike-specific TCR breadth and depth followed two AZD1222 doses.

The CDR3 sequence is 14 residues long. Trimming stripped 0 bases from V and 2 bases from J, with 8 bases between. Germline values: CDR1 SGDLS, CDR2 YYNGEE. Pooling of second doses given at about 4 or about 12 weeks was done. Clones were sequenced by immunoSEQ multiplex PCR, and TCRdb holds only the in-frame ones, with some missing. Here the sample spans around 99,000 clones, around 87% being singletons. As for this clone: Its antigen remains unidentified.

The V and J genes are TRBV9 and TRBJ1-2; D gene uncertain. The sequencing used peripheral blood, collected 28 days after the second AZD1222 dose. The sequence came from an adult who received the AZD1222 COVID-19 vaccine. The CDR3 DNA reads TGTGCCAGCAGCGTAGGCGTACAGAACTATGGCTACACCTTC. Amino acid sequence: CASSVGVQNYGYTF.